This TCR beta chain was sequenced for a study of blood T cell repertoires in COVID-19. Here immunoSEQ multiplex PCR was the method, and the copy in TCRdb shows in-frame clones only, minus some. The repertoire consists of around 310,000 clones, with around 90% occurring once and the leading ten covering about 5%. Trimming took 5 bases from V and 10 from J, leaving 18 bases between them. Germline CDR1 reads SEHNR; CDR2 reads FQNEAQ (reference sequence). CDR3 size: 14 residues. The chain uses TRBV7-9 and TRBJ2-1; weak D call: TRBD1 (7 bases). Sequences were obtained from PBMCs or T cells enriched from blood (not recorded which). This sequence was found in a man in his thirties or forties who had recovered from COVID-19. The CDR3 DNA follows: TGTGCCAGCAGCCGGCTCGACAGGGCGGGGGAGCAGTTCTTC. Protein sequence: CASSRLDRAGEQFF.